This T cell receptor beta chain derives from a study of blood T cells in healthy people across ages (dated by TCRdb to between 2014 and 2017). Looking at the study overall: In model experiments, template switching captured roughly one uniquely barcoded TCR beta cDNA molecule for every two T cells. To track age-related changes in TCR beta repertoire diversity, the study relied on deep sequencing normalized with unique cDNA molecular identifiers. Four age groups were formed from the donors: young (average about 15 years), middle-aged (around 41), aged (about 68) and long-lived (around 82). Donors of different ages were randomly distributed across sequencing lanes to avoid experimental bias. For two donors (one aged 18 to 30 and one aged 80 or older), the study analyzed two additional independent replicas of 1 million unique cDNA reads from the same blood draw. The paper as a whole reports these results and caveats: As age increased, observed TCR beta diversity per million T cells dropped in a roughly linear way, and a significant reduction was already evident by age around 41. Compared with the aged group, more naive CD4+ T cells, fewer expanded clones and increased TCR diversity were shown by the long-lived group, suggesting age selection. Because profiling used bulk unsorted PBMCs, naive and antigen-experienced compartments could not be compared conclusively. Observed TCR beta diversity correlated strongly with the percentage of naive T cells measured by flow cytometry. Because the CMV infection status of the donors was unknown, age-related changes in expanded clonotypes may potentially have been confounded. Estimates of total diversity from one million sequenced T cells were regarded as lower bounds and underestimates.

The 39 donors, aged 6 to 90 years, were systemically healthy Caucasian individuals from Russia. Each donor gave ten milliliters of peripheral blood, collected into EDTA-treated Vacutainer tubes. Ficoll-Paque density-gradient centrifugation was used to isolate PBMCs, with at least 6.5 million per sample. Trizol reagent was used to extract total RNA from the PBMCs, yielding at least 5.5 micrograms per sample. For every donor, flow cytometry on a PBMC aliquot measured the percentage of naive CD45RAhigh/CD27high T cells. Library generation was performed with 5' RACE. The sample was run on an Illumina HiSeq 2500. The second PCR ran for about 6 to 12 cycles and used a J-beta primer mix along with a sample-barcoded 5' primer. A unique molecular identifier was introduced onto each TCR beta cDNA molecule by a template-switch 5' adaptor carrying 12 random nucleotides. Each sample yielded at least 2.5 million CDR3-containing paired-end reads. All of the RNA was converted into first-strand cDNA using the Mint cDNA synthesis kit, with a TRBC-specific oligonucleotide serving as the primer. Following uracil-DNA glycosylase treatment, all cDNA underwent a first 18-cycle PCR with the universal primers M1SS and BC2_uni_R. Processing in the source paper ran as follows. Each sample was normalized by randomly selecting 1 million high-quality reads, each carrying a distinct molecular identifier. Reads with shared molecular identifiers were discarded instead of being binned into consensus sequences. MiTCR, set to a Q25 quality threshold and the strictest error-elimination algorithm, was used for CDR3 identification, clonotype clustering and error correction. A nonparametric unseen species model with Euler transformation was used to estimate a lower bound on total TCR beta diversity. The public sequencing data were trimmed at Q25 with fastp and processed into clonotypes with MiXCR by TCRdb, which kept only in-frame beta chains. When rows share a CDR3 protein, they turn into one entry using the most common DNA and genes. TCRdb, not the original authors, processed these V and J calls. The sample data list roughly 1,300,000 distinct CDR3 sequences, and approximately 63% of these were observed just once. The ten most abundant clones make up 6.7% of the sample.

About this clonotype itself: No cognate antigen has been identified for it. No much larger clone exists at a distance of one base, and base qualities are not known.

There are 15 amino acids in the CDR3, from cysteine to phenylalanine inclusive. Only the CDR3 region is kept as DNA, spanning 45 bases read in frame from base 1. V and J are truncated by 2 bases and 2 bases respectively, leaving an intervening sequence of 13 bases. CDR1 and CDR2 are drawn from the germline V gene: WSHSY, SAAADI. The TCR sequence derives from a man younger than 30 in good health. Source material: blood. Here the chain combines TRBV10-2 and TRBJ2-7, and perhaps TRBD2 as D gene, on 7 matching bases. The encoded CDR3 is CASSENPGGPYEQYF. At the DNA level, the sequence is TGCGCCAGCAGTGAGAATCCCGGGGGGCCCTACGAGCAGTACTTC.